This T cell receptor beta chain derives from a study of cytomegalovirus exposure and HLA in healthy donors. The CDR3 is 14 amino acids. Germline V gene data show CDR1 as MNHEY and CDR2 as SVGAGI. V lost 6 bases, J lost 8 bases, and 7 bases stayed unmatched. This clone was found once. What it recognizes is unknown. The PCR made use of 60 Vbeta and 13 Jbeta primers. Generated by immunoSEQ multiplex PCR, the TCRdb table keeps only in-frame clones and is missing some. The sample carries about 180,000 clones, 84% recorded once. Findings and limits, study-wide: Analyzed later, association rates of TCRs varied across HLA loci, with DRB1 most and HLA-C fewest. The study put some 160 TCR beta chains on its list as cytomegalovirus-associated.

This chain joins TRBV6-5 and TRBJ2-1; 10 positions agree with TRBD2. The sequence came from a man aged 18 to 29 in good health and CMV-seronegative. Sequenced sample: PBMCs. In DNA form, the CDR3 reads TGTGCCAGCAGCCCTAGCGGGAGCGCGTATGAGCAGTTCTTC. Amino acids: CASSPSGSAYEQFF.